This is a list of T cell receptor beta chains from one sample in a study of blood T cell repertoires in COVID-19. TCRdb keeps only in-frame clones here, not all; method: immunoSEQ multiplex PCR. The sample shows some 58,000 clones, approximately 88% of them seen only once. Material: peripheral blood. Receptors originate from a human donor in a cohort sampled during active COVID-19. CDR3s include the opening cysteine and the closing phenylalanine or tryptophan. D genes are given only for firm matches. Size tells how often a clone was seen (once, few, many) or the class of an expanded clone, and some rows leave it out.

j_call: TRBJ1-5; v_call: TRBV19; clone_size: NA; d_call: TRBD1; cdr3_aa: CASSPDRVGPQHF; cdr3_nt: TGTGCCAGTAGCCCTGACAGGGTGGGGCCCCAGCATTTT
j_call: TRBJ2-7; v_call: TRBV11-3; clone_size: NA; d_call: NA; cdr3_aa: CASSPGDPYEQYF; cdr3_nt: TGTGCCAGCAGCCCTGGAGATCCCTACGAGCAGTACTTC
j_call: TRBJ2-7; v_call: TRBV7-2; clone_size: NA; d_call: NA; cdr3_aa: CASSLSPGPYEQYF; cdr3_nt: TGTGCCAGCAGCTTAAGTCCTGGGCCCTACGAGCAGTACTTC
j_call: TRBJ2-1; v_call: TRBV6-5; clone_size: NA; d_call: NA; cdr3_aa: CASSYSIGGARSEQFF; cdr3_nt: TGTGCCAGCAGTTACTCGATTGGGGGGGCCCGTAGTGAGCAGTTCTTC
j_call: TRBJ2-1; v_call: TRBV19; clone_size: NA; d_call: TRBD2; cdr3_aa: CASSITASGGEQFF; cdr3_nt: TGTGCCAGTAGTATAACGGCCAGCGGGGGTGAGCAGTTCTTC
j_call: TRBJ1-6; v_call: TRBV7-2; clone_size: NA; d_call: NA; cdr3_aa: CASSFPGDSPLHF; cdr3_nt: TGTGCCAGCAGCTTCCCGGGGGATTCACCCCTCCACTTT
j_call: TRBJ2-3; v_call: TRBV25-1; clone_size: NA; d_call: NA; cdr3_aa: CASSQTGIRYLDTQYF; cdr3_nt: TGTGCCAGCAGCCAAACAGGGATAAGGTATCTGGATACGCAGTATTTT
j_call: TRBJ1-5; v_call: TRBV5-6; clone_size: few; d_call: TRBD1; cdr3_aa: CASSLMTGTEQPQHF; cdr3_nt: TGTGCCAGCAGCTTGATGACAGGGACCGAGCAGCCCCAGCATTTT
j_call: TRBJ2-1; v_call: TRBV19; clone_size: NA; d_call: TRBD1; cdr3_aa: CASSMRDRAGNEQFF; cdr3_nt: TGTGCCAGTAGTATGAGAGACAGGGCCGGGAATGAGCAGTTCTTC
j_call: TRBJ2-6; v_call: TRBV9; clone_size: NA; d_call: NA; cdr3_aa: CASSFHSVGANVLTF; cdr3_nt: TGTGCCAGCAGTTTCCACTCGGTTGGGGCCAACGTCCTGACTTTC
j_call: TRBJ2-2; v_call: TRBV29-1; clone_size: NA; d_call: NA; cdr3_aa: CSGTEAAGELFF; cdr3_nt: TGCAGCGGAACAGAAGCCGCCGGGGAGCTGTTTTTT
j_call: TRBJ1-1; v_call: TRBV5-1; clone_size: NA; d_call: NA; cdr3_aa: CASSFGPNTEAFF; cdr3_nt: TGCGCCAGCAGCTTTGGGCCGAACACTGAAGCTTTCTTT
j_call: TRBJ1-5; v_call: TRBV6-2/TRBV6-3; clone_size: NA; d_call: NA; cdr3_aa: CASSYTSIPSQHF; cdr3_nt: TGTGCCAGCAGTTACACCAGTATCCCGTCCCAGCATTTT
j_call: TRBJ2-1; v_call: TRBV30; clone_size: NA; d_call: NA; cdr3_aa: CAWSGGETHNEQFF; cdr3_nt: TGTGCCTGGAGTGGGGGGGAGACTCACAATGAGCAGTTCTTC
j_call: TRBJ1-2; v_call: TRBV27; clone_size: NA; d_call: NA; cdr3_aa: CASSWGGGGAYGYTF; cdr3_nt: TGTGCCAGCAGTTGGGGGGGCGGGGGCGCTTATGGCTACACCTTC
j_call: TRBJ1-5; v_call: TRBV5-8; clone_size: NA; d_call: TRBD1; cdr3_aa: CASILDRYNQPQHF; cdr3_nt: TGTGCCAGCATCCTGGACAGGTACAATCAGCCCCAGCATTTT
j_call: TRBJ2-7; v_call: TRBV7-2; clone_size: NA; d_call: NA; cdr3_aa: CASSFTHRDYEQYF; cdr3_nt: TGTGCCAGCAGCTTCACCCACAGGGATTACGAGCAGTACTTC
j_call: TRBJ2-1; v_call: TRBV6-6; clone_size: once; d_call: NA; cdr3_aa: CASSYERPSSYNEQFF; cdr3_nt: TGTGCCAGCAGTTACGAGCGGCCGAGCTCCTACAATGAGCAGTTCTTC
j_call: TRBJ2-1; v_call: TRBV11-2; clone_size: NA; d_call: NA; cdr3_aa: CASSEGRLPNEQFF; cdr3_nt: TGTGCCAGCAGCGAAGGGAGGCTCCCGAATGAGCAGTTCTTC
j_call: TRBJ2-2; v_call: TRBV15; clone_size: NA; d_call: NA; cdr3_aa: CATSRGGANTGELFF; cdr3_nt: TGTGCCACCAGCAGAGGGGGGGCGAACACCGGGGAGCTGTTTTTT
j_call: TRBJ1-2; v_call: TRBV2; clone_size: few; d_call: TRBD1; cdr3_aa: CAGTGGYGYTF; cdr3_nt: TGTGCCGGGACAGGCGGCTATGGCTACACCTTC
j_call: TRBJ2-1; v_call: TRBV7-9; clone_size: NA; d_call: NA; cdr3_aa: CASSRAGERYNEQFF; cdr3_nt: TGTGCCAGCAGCAGAGCGGGCGAGAGGTACAATGAGCAGTTCTTC
j_call: TRBJ2-1; v_call: TRBV1; clone_size: NA; d_call: NA; cdr3_aa: CTSSQATSGREMNNEQFF; cdr3_nt: TGCACCAGCAGCCAGGCGACTAGCGGGAGGGAGATGAACAATGAGCAGTTCTTC
j_call: TRBJ2-7; v_call: TRBV9; clone_size: NA; d_call: NA; cdr3_aa: CASSVRPGASSYEQYF; cdr3_nt: TGTGCCAGCAGCGTACGTCCAGGGGCGAGCTCCTACGAGCAGTACTTC
j_call: TRBJ2-2; v_call: TRBV6-5; clone_size: NA; d_call: NA; cdr3_aa: CATKTGGNTGELFF; cdr3_nt: TGTGCCACCAAGACCGGCGGGAACACCGGGGAGCTGTTTTTT
j_call: TRBJ2-2; v_call: TRBV5-4; clone_size: NA; d_call: NA; cdr3_aa: CASSTAGPGELFF; cdr3_nt: TGTGCCAGCAGCACCGCTGGGCCCGGCGAGCTGTTTTTT
j_call: TRBJ2-3; v_call: TRBV7-9; clone_size: NA; d_call: NA; cdr3_aa: CASSYTSTDTQYF; cdr3_nt: TGTGCCAGCAGCTACACGAGCACAGATACGCAGTATTTT
j_call: TRBJ2-1; v_call: TRBV28; clone_size: NA; d_call: TRBD2; cdr3_aa: CASSSRLAGSYNEQFF; cdr3_nt: TGTGCCAGCAGTTCCCGACTAGCAGGGTCCTACAATGAGCAGTTCTTC
j_call: TRBJ2-5; v_call: TRBV7-2; clone_size: NA; d_call: TRBD2; cdr3_aa: CASSPPAGGRGETQYF; cdr3_nt: TGTGCCAGCAGCCCTCCAGCGGGGGGGCGAGGGGAGACCCAGTACTTC
j_call: TRBJ1-2; v_call: TRBV7-9; clone_size: NA; d_call: NA; cdr3_aa: CASSLRGGDYGYTF; cdr3_nt: TGTGCCAGCAGCCTCCGGGGGGGCGACTATGGCTACACCTTC
j_call: TRBJ1-1; v_call: TRBV6-5; clone_size: NA; d_call: NA; cdr3_aa: CASSTTGPNTEAFF; cdr3_nt: TGTGCCAGCAGTACGACAGGACCCAACACTGAAGCTTTCTTT
j_call: TRBJ1-1; v_call: TRBV9; clone_size: NA; d_call: NA; cdr3_aa: CASSVGGALNTEAFF; cdr3_nt: TGTGCCAGCAGCGTAGGCGGAGCCCTGAACACTGAAGCTTTCTTT
j_call: TRBJ2-3; v_call: TRBV27; clone_size: NA; d_call: TRBD2; cdr3_aa: CASSLFYSSGTSGFTDTQYF; cdr3_nt: TGTGCCAGCAGTTTATTTTATTCCTCGGGGACTAGCGGATTCACAGATACGCAGTATTTT
j_call: TRBJ1-1; v_call: TRBV9; clone_size: NA; d_call: NA; cdr3_aa: CASSAQLYTEAFF; cdr3_nt: TGTGCCAGCAGCGCGCAGTTGTACACTGAAGCTTTCTTT
j_call: TRBJ1-2; v_call: TRBV19; clone_size: few; d_call: TRBD1; cdr3_aa: CASSIRDRNYGYTF; cdr3_nt: TGTGCCAGTAGTATCAGGGACAGAAACTATGGCTACACCTTC
j_call: TRBJ1-5; v_call: TRBV5-6; clone_size: once; d_call: NA; cdr3_aa: CASSVQGQPQHF; cdr3_nt: TGTGCCAGCAGCGTACAGGGTCAGCCCCAGCATTTT
j_call: TRBJ2-1; v_call: TRBV4-1; clone_size: NA; d_call: TRBD2; cdr3_aa: CASSQDLAGGPYNEQFF; cdr3_nt: TGCGCCAGCAGCCAAGATTTAGCGGGAGGGCCGTATAATGAGCAGTTCTTC
j_call: TRBJ2-7; v_call: TRBV28; clone_size: once; d_call: TRBD1; cdr3_aa: CASETGTSYEQYF; cdr3_nt: TGTGCCAGCGAGACAGGGACATCCTACGAGCAGTACTTC
j_call: TRBJ1-1; v_call: TRBV11-2; clone_size: NA; d_call: NA; cdr3_aa: CASSLGRNTEAFF; cdr3_nt: TGTGCCAGCAGCTTAGGCAGGAACACTGAAGCTTTCTTT
j_call: TRBJ2-7; v_call: TRBV27; clone_size: NA; d_call: NA; cdr3_aa: CASRRTDSYEQYF; cdr3_nt: TGTGCCAGCAGACGGACTGATTCCTACGAGCAGTACTTC
j_call: TRBJ1-2; v_call: TRBV19; clone_size: NA; d_call: NA; cdr3_aa: CASINPGQQLDGYTF; cdr3_nt: TGTGCCAGTATTAATCCGGGACAACAACTGGATGGCTACACCTTC
j_call: TRBJ1-1; v_call: TRBV19; clone_size: NA; d_call: TRBD1; cdr3_aa: CASSMGTGGITEAFF; cdr3_nt: TGTGCCAGTAGTATGGGAACAGGGGGCATCACTGAAGCTTTCTTT
j_call: TRBJ1-6; v_call: TRBV19; clone_size: NA; d_call: NA; cdr3_aa: CASSTSGTPSPLHF; cdr3_nt: TGTGCCAGTAGTACCTCCGGGACACCATCACCCCTCCACTTT
j_call: TRBJ1-6; v_call: TRBV30; clone_size: NA; d_call: TRBD1; cdr3_aa: CARRQGINSPLHF; cdr3_nt: TGTGCCCGACGACAGGGAATTAATTCACCCCTCCACTTT
j_call: TRBJ2-2; v_call: TRBV18; clone_size: once; d_call: TRBD1; cdr3_aa: CASSFGRGRDTGELFF; cdr3_nt: TGTGCCAGCTCTTTCGGCAGGGGGCGAGACACCGGGGAGCTGTTTTTT
j_call: TRBJ1-2; v_call: TRBV5-1; clone_size: NA; d_call: NA; cdr3_aa: CASSREANYGYTF; cdr3_nt: TGCGCCAGCAGCCGCGAGGCCAACTATGGCTACACCTTC
j_call: TRBJ2-6; v_call: TRBV6-1; clone_size: NA; d_call: NA; cdr3_aa: CASSAQRKLSSGANVLTF; cdr3_nt: TGTGCCAGCAGTGCCCAGCGGAAACTTTCCTCTGGGGCCAACGTCCTGACTTTC
j_call: TRBJ2-1; v_call: TRBV7-3; clone_size: NA; d_call: TRBD1; cdr3_aa: CASSPGQGPNNEQFF; cdr3_nt: TGTGCCAGCAGCCCAGGACAGGGGCCGAACAATGAGCAGTTCTTC
j_call: TRBJ2-2; v_call: TRBV5-1; clone_size: NA; d_call: TRBD2; cdr3_aa: CASSITSGNTGELFF; cdr3_nt: TGCGCCAGCAGCATAACTAGCGGGAACACCGGGGAGCTGTTTTTT
j_call: TRBJ2-3; v_call: TRBV9; clone_size: NA; d_call: NA; cdr3_aa: CASSVGWGGVTDTQYF; cdr3_nt: TGTGCCAGCAGCGTAGGGTGGGGCGGGGTCACAGATACGCAGTATTTT
j_call: TRBJ2-3; v_call: TRBV5-6; clone_size: NA; d_call: TRBD2; cdr3_aa: CASSRGGGTDTQYF; cdr3_nt: TGTGCCAGCAGCCGGGGAGGGGGCACAGATACGCAGTATTTT
j_call: TRBJ2-5; v_call: TRBV3-1/TRBV3-2; clone_size: NA; d_call: TRBD2; cdr3_aa: CASSQTSGRKREQETQYF; cdr3_nt: TGTGCCAGCAGCCAGACTAGCGGGAGAAAAAGAGAGCAAGAGACCCAGTACTTC
j_call: TRBJ2-1; v_call: TRBV4-1; clone_size: NA; d_call: NA; cdr3_aa: CASSPRRAGHNEQFF; cdr3_nt: TGCGCCAGCAGCCCAAGGAGGGCAGGGCACAATGAGCAGTTCTTC
j_call: TRBJ2-1; v_call: TRBV24-1; clone_size: NA; d_call: NA; cdr3_aa: CATSDSTDLYNEQFF; cdr3_nt: TGTGCCACCAGTGACTCGACAGATCTCTACAATGAGCAGTTCTTC
j_call: TRBJ2-5; v_call: TRBV6-1; clone_size: NA; d_call: NA; cdr3_aa: CASSEGWAQETQYF; cdr3_nt: TGTGCCAGCAGTGAAGGGTGGGCCCAAGAGACCCAGTACTTC
j_call: TRBJ1-2; v_call: TRBV5-1; clone_size: NA; d_call: TRBD1; cdr3_aa: CASSNEPGQGAHGYTF; cdr3_nt: TGCGCCAGCAGCAACGAGCCGGGACAGGGGGCCCATGGCTACACCTTC
j_call: TRBJ1-2; v_call: TRBV4-3; clone_size: NA; d_call: NA; cdr3_aa: CASSQGHNYGYTF; cdr3_nt: TGCGCCAGCAGCCAAGGACATAACTATGGCTACACCTTC
j_call: TRBJ1-2; v_call: TRBV25-1; clone_size: few; d_call: NA; cdr3_aa: CASSDGGGYGYTF; cdr3_nt: TGTGCCAGCAGTGATGGGGGAGGCTATGGCTACACCTTC